This T cell receptor (beta chain) comes out of a study of multiple sclerosis patients with progressive multifocal leukoencephalopathy. General study points: Less diverse TRB repertoires were suggested in most PML patients.

This was a survey-level run. The method was immunoSEQ multiplex PCR; TCRdb's version includes in-frame clones alone and lacks a portion of them. This table holds some 30,000 clones, about 85% found once. In regard to this clone: What it binds is not known.

The time point here: time of PML onset. This receptor was identified in a woman in her twenties or thirties with progressive multifocal leukoencephalopathy. Sequences were derived from PBMCs, sampled from a patient treated with natalizumab.

CDR3 region: CASSQDRLGSGNTIYF. CDR3 DNA sequence: TGCGCCAGCAGCCAAGATCGTCTCGGCTCTGGAAACACCATATATTTT. The chain recombines TRBV4-3 with TRBJ1-3; the D is unclear. The CDR3 runs to 16 residues. V lost 0 bases, J lost 0 bases, and 9 bases lay in between. Germline assignment: CDR1 LGHNA and CDR2 YSLEER.